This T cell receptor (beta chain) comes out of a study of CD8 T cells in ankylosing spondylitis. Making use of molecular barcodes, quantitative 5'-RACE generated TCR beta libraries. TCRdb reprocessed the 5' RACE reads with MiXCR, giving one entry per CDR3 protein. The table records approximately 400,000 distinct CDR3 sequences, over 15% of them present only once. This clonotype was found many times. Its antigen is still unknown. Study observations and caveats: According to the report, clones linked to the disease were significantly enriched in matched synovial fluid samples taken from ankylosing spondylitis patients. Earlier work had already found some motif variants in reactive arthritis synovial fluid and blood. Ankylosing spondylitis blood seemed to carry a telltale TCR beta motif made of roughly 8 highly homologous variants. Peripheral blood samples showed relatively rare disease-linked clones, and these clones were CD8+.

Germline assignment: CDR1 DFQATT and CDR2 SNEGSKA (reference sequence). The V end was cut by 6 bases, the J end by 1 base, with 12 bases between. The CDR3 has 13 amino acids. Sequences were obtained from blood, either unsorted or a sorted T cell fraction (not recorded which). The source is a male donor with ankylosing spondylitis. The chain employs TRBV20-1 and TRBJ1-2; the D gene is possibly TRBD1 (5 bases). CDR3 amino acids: CSASGQLNYGYTF. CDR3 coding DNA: TGCAGTGCGTCGGGGCAGCTTAACTATGGCTACACCTTC.